What follows is one TCR beta chain and its context. It lacks a known antigen. Per-nucleotide qualities are absent, and no much larger clonotype sits a single base away. The data belong to a study of blood T cell repertoires in COVID-19 (dated by TCRdb to the early 2020s). Regarding the study in general: Collaborator samples came from the United States, Italy and Spain and covered acute and convalescent phases of COVID-19. The material from the prospective study consisted of cDNA or gDNA derived from T cells, B-cell-depleted T cells, or PBMCs. The dataset comprised deeply sampled blood TCRbeta repertoires from subjects exposed to, actively infected with, or recovered from COVID-19. The repertoires were made available in a free public database intended to serve as a resource for research on the immune response to SARS-CoV-2. Samples were obtained from the ongoing ImmuneRACE study (first 160 participants) and from 1,254 subjects provided by 6 global collaborators. Sample metadata almost always included a de-identified subject ID, COVID-19 status, age in years and sex. Where HLA class I and class II types were available, the types were taken from metadata supplied by the sample provider, not from assay-based typing. Study-wide conclusions, independent of this receptor: The amount of clinical and demographic metadata varied by source and participant and was provided uncurated.

TCRbeta CDR3 regions were amplified from genomic DNA by means of the immunoSEQ Assay, a bias-controlled multiplex PCR. The authors' analysis ran thus. Within the assay, amplification of reference gene primers was used to estimate how many nucleated cells each sample contained. To quantify the absolute abundance of each unique TCRbeta CDR3 rearrangement, sequence reads were collapsed and filtered. For each sample, productive Simpson clonality was calculated as the square root of Simpson's diversity index over productive rearrangements. TCRdb holds this immuneACCESS table with in-frame rearrangements only. Some clones are missing; in checked studies, unresolved V genes explain under half, and the rest has no known cause. V and J calls and clone size come straight from that table; D and trimming were deduced from the DNA. A total of 73,000 or so clones appear in this sample, around 83% of them only once. The ten most abundant clones make up more than 5% of the sample.

Whole blood was collected in K2EDTA tubes by collaborating institutions according to the institutions' own protocols. For TCRbeta analysis, collaborators shipped samples in one of three forms: frozen whole blood, isolated PBMCs, or DNA extracted from either of those sample types. CDR1 and CDR2 were assigned from the germline V gene (reference sequence) as SGHNT and YYREEE. The CDR3 goes from the cysteine to the phenylalanine over 17 residues. The CDR3 DNA has 51 bases and is translated from base 1. V lost 4 bases and J lost 2 bases, and the count of bases not matched to a germline gene is 14. The sample taken for sequencing was peripheral blood. This clonotype was obtained from a woman in her sixties or seventies with acute or convalescent COVID-19. The chain joins TRBV5-4 to TRBJ2-7, with 8 bases matching TRBD2. CDR3 reads: CASSQPPGGGPTYEQYF. At the DNA level, the sequence is TGTGCCAGCAGCCAGCCTCCCGGGGGGGGCCCAACCTACGAGCAGTACTTC. The full variable domain, with segments outside the CDR3 supplied by the reference TRBV5-4 and TRBJ2-7 proteins, appears as ETGVTQSPTHLIKTRGQQVTLRCSSQSGHNTVSWYQQALGQGPQFIFQYYREEENGRGNFPPRFSGLQFPNYSSELNVNALELDDSALYLCASSQPPGGGPTYEQYFGPGTRLTVT.